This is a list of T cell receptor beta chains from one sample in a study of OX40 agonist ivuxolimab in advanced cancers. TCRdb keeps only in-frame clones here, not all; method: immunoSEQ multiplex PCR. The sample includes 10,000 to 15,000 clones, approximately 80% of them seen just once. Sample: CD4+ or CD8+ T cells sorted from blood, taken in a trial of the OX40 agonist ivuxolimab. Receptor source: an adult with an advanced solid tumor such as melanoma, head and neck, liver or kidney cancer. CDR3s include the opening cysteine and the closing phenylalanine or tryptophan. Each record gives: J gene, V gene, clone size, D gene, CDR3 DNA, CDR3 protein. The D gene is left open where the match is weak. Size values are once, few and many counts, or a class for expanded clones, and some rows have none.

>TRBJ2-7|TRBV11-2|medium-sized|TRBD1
TGTGCCAGCAGCTCACCTGCAGGCAGGGGGCTCTCCTACGAGCAGTACTTC
CASSSPAGRGLSYEQYF
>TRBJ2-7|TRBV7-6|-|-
TGTGCCAGCAGCTTTTCATACGAGCAGTACTTC
CASSFSYEQYF
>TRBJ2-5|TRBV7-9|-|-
TGTGCCAGCAGCGACCCGGACGTTCTCCAAGAGACCCAGTACTTC
CASSDPDVLQETQYF
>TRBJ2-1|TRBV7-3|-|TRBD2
TGTGCCAGCAGCCCTCCACTAGCGGGAGGGTTCAATGAGCAGTTCTTC
CASSPPLAGGFNEQFF
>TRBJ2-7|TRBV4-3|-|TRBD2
TGCGCCAGCAGCCAAGGGATAGCGGGAGGGCTCTACGAGCAGTACTTC
CASSQGIAGGLYEQYF
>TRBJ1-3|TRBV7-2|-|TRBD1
TGTGCCAGCAGCATCACAGGGGGCACTAGCTCTGGAAACACCATATATTTT
CASSITGGTSSGNTIYF
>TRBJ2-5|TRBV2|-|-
TGTGCCAGCAAGGGATCGGAGACCCAGTACTTC
CASKGSETQYF
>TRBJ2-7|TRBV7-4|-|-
TGTGCCAGCAGCTTAGGAGGACTCTACGAGCAGTACTTC
CASSLGGLYEQYF
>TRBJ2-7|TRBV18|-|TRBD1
TGTGCCAGCTCACCCTCGGGACAGGGGGCCTACGAGCAGTACTTC
CASSPSGQGAYEQYF
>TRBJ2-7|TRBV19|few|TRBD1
TGTGCCAGTAGTGACAGGGCGTCCTACGAGCAGTACTTC
CASSDRASYEQYF
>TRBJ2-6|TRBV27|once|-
TGTGCCAGCAGTTTATCGGAGATAACACCGGGAGCCGGGGCCAACGTCCTGACTTTC
CASSLSEITPGAGANVLTF
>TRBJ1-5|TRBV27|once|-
TGTGCCAGCAGTTTAACGAGTAGCAGTCAGCCCCAGCATTTT
CASSLTSSSQPQHF
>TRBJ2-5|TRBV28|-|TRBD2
TGTGCCAGCAGTCCTGAGCGGGGGGGCGGGGAGACCCAGTACTTC
CASSPERGGGETQYF
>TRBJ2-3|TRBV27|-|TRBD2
TGTGCCAGCAGTTTTGCCCCAACTAGCGTTGGCACAGATACGCAGTATTTT
CASSFAPTSVGTDTQYF
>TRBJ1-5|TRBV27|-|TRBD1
TGTGCCAGCAGTCCAGGACAGGGTGGTCAGCCCCAGCATTTT
CASSPGQGGQPQHF
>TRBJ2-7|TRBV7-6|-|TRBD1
TGTGCCAGCTCCCCGGGACAGGGTGGCGGCTACGAGCAGTACTTC
CASSPGQGGGYEQYF
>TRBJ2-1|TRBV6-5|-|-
TGTGCCAGCAGTTCGCCCGGGACATTATACAATGAGCAGTTCTTC
CASSSPGTLYNEQFF
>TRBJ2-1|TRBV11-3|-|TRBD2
TGTGCCAGCACCGGGACTAGCGGGAGTAATGAGCAGTTCTTC
CASTGTSGSNEQFF
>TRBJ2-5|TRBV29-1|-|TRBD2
TGCAGCGTTGACCCTAGCGGGAGAGGGGCCCAGTACTTC
CSVDPSGRGAQYF
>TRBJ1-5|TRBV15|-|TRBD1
TGTGCCACCAGCAGTTATGGGGGACAGGGGACCCAGCATTTT
CATSSYGGQGTQHF
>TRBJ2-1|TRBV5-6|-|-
TGTGCCAGCAGCTTTGTGGGGCAGCAGTTCTTC
CASSFVGQQFF
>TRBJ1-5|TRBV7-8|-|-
TGTGCCAGCAGCTTAGCGCGGGGAAGCCAGCCCCAGCATTTT
CASSLARGSQPQHF
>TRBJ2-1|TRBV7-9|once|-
TGTGCCAGCAGCTATTCTAGTGGCGAGCAGTTCTTC
CASSYSSGEQFF
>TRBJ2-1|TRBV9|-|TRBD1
TGTGCCAGCAGCCTCAGGGGGCTGTTTATTAGTGAGCAGTTCTTC
CASSLRGLFISEQFF
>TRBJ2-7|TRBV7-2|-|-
TGTGCCAGCAGCTTTAATTTAGAGAGCTCCTACGAGCAGTACTTC
CASSFNLESSYEQYF
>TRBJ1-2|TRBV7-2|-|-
TGTGCCAGCAGCTTCGGAGACCCTGGATACTATGGCTACACCTTC
CASSFGDPGYYGYTF
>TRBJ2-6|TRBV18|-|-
TGTGCCACCCAGGCCTCTGGGGCCAACGTCCTGACTTTC
CATQASGANVLTF
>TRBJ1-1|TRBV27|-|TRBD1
TGTGCCAGCAGGTGGACAGGGACGGGTACTGAAGCTTTCTTT
CASRWTGTGTEAFF
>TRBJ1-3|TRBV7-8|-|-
TGTGCCAGCAGCTACACCTCGGTTGTAGGCTCTGGAAACACCATATATTTT
CASSYTSVVGSGNTIYF
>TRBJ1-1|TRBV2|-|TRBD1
TGTGCCAGCAGTGAAGTGCCGGGACAGAGATCGAACACTGAAGCTTTCTTT
CASSEVPGQRSNTEAFF
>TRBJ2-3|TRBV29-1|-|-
TGCAGCGTTGTAGTACAGTTTACAGATACGCAGTATTTT
CSVVVQFTDTQYF
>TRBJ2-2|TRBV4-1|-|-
TGCGCCAGCAGCCAAGAAGGATTCTCCACCGGGGAGCTGTTTTTT
CASSQEGFSTGELFF
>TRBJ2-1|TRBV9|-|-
TGTGCCAGCAGTCTGACGGGACTGGAATACAATGAGCAGTTCTTC
CASSLTGLEYNEQFF
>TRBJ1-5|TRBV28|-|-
TGTGCCAGCAGTTTGAGGGGAATTAGCAATCAGCCCCAGCATTTT
CASSLRGISNQPQHF
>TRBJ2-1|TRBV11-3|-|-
TGTGCCAGCAGCTTAGCCCAGGACCGCAGTGAGCAGTTCTTC
CASSLAQDRSEQFF
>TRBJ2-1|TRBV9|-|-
TGTGCCAGCAGCGTAGGGTTGGGCAATGAGCAGTTCTTC
CASSVGLGNEQFF
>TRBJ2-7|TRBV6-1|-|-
TGTGCCAGCAGTCAGACAGCCACCTACGAGCAGTACTTC
CASSQTATYEQYF
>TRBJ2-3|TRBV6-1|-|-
TGTGCCAGCAGTGAGGTCCGGGAGTTGGCTACGCAGTATTTT
CASSEVRELATQYF
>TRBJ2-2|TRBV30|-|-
TGTGCCTGGATTCGGGGGACCGGCGGGGAGCTGTTTTTT
CAWIRGTGGELFF
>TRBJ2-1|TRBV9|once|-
TGTGCCAGCAGCGTAGCGGAAAATGAGCAGTTCTTC
CASSVAENEQFF
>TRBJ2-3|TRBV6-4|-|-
TGTGCCAGCAGTGAATTTATGGGATACACAGATACGCAGTATTTT
CASSEFMGYTDTQYF
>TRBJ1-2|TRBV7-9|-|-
TGTGCCAGCAGCTTACTCCTACAGGGCGATGGCTACACCTTC
CASSLLLQGDGYTF
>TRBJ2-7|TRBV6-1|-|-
TGTGCCAGCAGTGAATGGCCATCCTACGAGCAGTACTTC
CASSEWPSYEQYF
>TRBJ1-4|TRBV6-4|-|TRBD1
TGTGCCAGCAGTTCGGGACAGGGGGCCGGTGAAAAACTGTTTTTT
CASSSGQGAGEKLFF
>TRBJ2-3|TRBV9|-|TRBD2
TGTGCCAGCAGCCCCAGGGAGGGGCAGGACGGATCAGATACGCAGTATTTT
CASSPREGQDGSDTQYF
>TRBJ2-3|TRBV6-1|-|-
TGTGCCAGCAGTGCCCCGCATGGGGCGTCTGGCACAGATACGCAGTATTTT
CASSAPHGASGTDTQYF
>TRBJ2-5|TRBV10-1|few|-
TGCGCCAGCAGTGATCCTTCGGGGACCCAGTACTTC
CASSDPSGTQYF
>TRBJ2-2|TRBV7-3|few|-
TGTGCCAGCAGCTCCCTAGGTGGGACAACAGCCGGGGAGCTGTTTTTT
CASSSLGGTTAGELFF
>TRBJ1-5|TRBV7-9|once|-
TGTGCCAGCAGCTTAGCTGACCAGCCCCAGCATTTT
CASSLADQPQHF
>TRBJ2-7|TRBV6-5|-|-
TGTGCCAGCAGTTTCGGCCCGAATCAGGGGTACGAGCAGTACTTC
CASSFGPNQGYEQYF
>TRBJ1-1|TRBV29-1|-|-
TGCAGCGTTCCCGGTTCTGCGCACAGTCGGAACACTGAAGCTTTCTTT
CSVPGSAHSRNTEAFF
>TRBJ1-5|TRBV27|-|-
TGTGCCAGCAGGACACAGGGAGGGAGCGATCAGCCCCAGCATTTT
CASRTQGGSDQPQHF
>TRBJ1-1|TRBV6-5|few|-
TGTGCCAGCAGTTACGACATATCGGGGGGGGTCACTGAAGCTTTCTTT
CASSYDISGGVTEAFF
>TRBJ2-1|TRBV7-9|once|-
TGTGCCAGCAGCCCAGGGGCTAGCGGAGGCGGCAATGAGCAGTTCTTC
CASSPGASGGGNEQFF
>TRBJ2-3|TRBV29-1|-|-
TGCAGCGTTGGGGTCCTGGACACAGCTAAATATACGCAGTATTTT
CSVGVLDTAKYTQYF
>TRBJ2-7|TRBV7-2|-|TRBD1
TGTGCCAGCAGCTCAGACCGGGACAGCCCGTACGAGCAGTACTTC
CASSSDRDSPYEQYF